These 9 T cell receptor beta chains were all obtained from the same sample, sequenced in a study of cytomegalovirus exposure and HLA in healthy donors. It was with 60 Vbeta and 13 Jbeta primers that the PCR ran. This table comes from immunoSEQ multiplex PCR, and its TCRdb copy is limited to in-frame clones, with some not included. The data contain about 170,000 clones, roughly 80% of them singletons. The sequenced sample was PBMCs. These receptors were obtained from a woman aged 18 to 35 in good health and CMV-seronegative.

CDR3 nucleotides: TGTGCCAGCACGGGGACAGCGAACACCGGGGAGCTGTTTTTT. Its protein product is CASTGTANTGELFF. This chain joins TRBV28 and TRBJ2-2; 7 bases line up with TRBD1. J lost 0 bases, V lost 7 bases, and 2 bases had no gene match. This CDR3 contains 14 residues. Germline V gives CDR1 MDHEN, CDR2 SYDVKM.

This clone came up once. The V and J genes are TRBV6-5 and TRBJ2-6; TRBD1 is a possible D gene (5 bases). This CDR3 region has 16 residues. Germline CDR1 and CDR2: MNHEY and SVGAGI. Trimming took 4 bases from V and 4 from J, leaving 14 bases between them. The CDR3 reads CASSSQGVAGANVLTF. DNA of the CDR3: TGTGCCAGCAGTTCCCAAGGGGTTGCAGGGGCCAACGTCCTGACTTTC.

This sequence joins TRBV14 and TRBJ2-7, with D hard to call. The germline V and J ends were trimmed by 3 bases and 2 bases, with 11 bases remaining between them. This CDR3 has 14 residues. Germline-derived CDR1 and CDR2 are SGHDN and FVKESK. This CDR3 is CASSHLGDTYEQYF. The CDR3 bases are TGTGCCAGCAGCCACCTGGGCGATACCTACGAGCAGTACTTC.

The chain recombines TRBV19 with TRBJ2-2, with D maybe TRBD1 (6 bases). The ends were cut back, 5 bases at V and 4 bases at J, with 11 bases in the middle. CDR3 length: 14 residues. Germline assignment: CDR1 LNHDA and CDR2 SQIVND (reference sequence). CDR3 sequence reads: CASSLTGITGELFF. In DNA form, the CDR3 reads TGTGCCAGTAGTTTAACAGGGATCACCGGGGAGCTGTTTTTT.

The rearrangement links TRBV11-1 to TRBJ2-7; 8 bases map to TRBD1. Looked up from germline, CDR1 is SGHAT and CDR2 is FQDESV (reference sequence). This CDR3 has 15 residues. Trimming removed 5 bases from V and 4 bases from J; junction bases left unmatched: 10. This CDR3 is CASSKDRAWGYEQYF. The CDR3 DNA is TGTGCCAGCAGCAAGGACAGGGCCTGGGGGTACGAGCAGTACTTC.

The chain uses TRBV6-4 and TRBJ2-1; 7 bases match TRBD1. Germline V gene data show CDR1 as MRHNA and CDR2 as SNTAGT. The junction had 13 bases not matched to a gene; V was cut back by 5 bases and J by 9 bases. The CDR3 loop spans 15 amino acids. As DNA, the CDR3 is TGTGCCAGCAGTCGGGAAGGGGGCGATTCGACTGAGCAGTTCTTC. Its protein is CASSREGGDSTEQFF.

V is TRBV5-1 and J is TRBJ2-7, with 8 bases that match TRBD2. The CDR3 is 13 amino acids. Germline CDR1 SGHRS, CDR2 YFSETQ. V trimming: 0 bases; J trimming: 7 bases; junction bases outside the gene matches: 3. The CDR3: CASSLEGLGEQYF. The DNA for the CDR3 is TGCGCCAGCAGCTTGGAGGGACTAGGAGAGCAGTACTTC.

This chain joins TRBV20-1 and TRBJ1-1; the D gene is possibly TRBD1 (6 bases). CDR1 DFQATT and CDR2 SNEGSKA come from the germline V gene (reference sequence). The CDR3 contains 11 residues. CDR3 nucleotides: TGCAGCGCCAGGGGGAACACTGAAGCTTTCTTT. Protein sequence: CSARGNTEAFF.

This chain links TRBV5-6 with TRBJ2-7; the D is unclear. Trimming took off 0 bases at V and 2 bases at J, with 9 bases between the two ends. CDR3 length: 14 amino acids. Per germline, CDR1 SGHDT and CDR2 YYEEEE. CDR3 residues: CASSLERGTYEQYF. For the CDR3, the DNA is TGTGCCAGCAGCTTGGAGAGAGGAACCTACGAGCAGTACTTC.